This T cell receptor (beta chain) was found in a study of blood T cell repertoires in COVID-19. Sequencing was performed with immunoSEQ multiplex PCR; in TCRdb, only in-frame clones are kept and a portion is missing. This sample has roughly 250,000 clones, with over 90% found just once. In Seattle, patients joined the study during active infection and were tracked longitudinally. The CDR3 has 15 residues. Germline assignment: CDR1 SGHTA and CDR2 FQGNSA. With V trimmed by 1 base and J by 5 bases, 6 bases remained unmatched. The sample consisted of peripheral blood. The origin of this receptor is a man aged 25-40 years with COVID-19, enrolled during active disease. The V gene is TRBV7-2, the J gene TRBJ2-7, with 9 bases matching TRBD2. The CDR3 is CASSLGLAGPHEQYF. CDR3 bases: TGTGCCAGCAGCTTAGGTCTAGCGGGGCCCCACGAGCAGTACTTC.